Sequencing of this TCR beta chain was carried out in a study of resident and recirculating memory T cells in vitiligo. Germline loops: CDR1 SEHNR, CDR2 FQNEAQ (reference sequence). This CDR3 comprises 14 residues. Deletions cut 1 base from V and 0 bases from J, with 5 bases between. TCRdb keeps only in-frame clones here, not all; method: immunoSEQ multiplex PCR. In the table there are 70,000 to 85,000 clones, just over 90% of which are singletons. Sequences were obtained from blood. The clonotype originates from a male donor with vitiligo. This rearrangement joins TRBV7-9 to TRBJ2-3, with D uncertain. This chain's CDR3 is CASSLVPSTDTQYF. Here the CDR3 DNA reads TGTGCCAGCAGCTTAGTCCCGAGCACAGATACGCAGTATTTT.